This TCR beta chain is drawn from a study of blood T cell repertoires in COVID-19. For the study at large: Sources were T cells, B-cell-depleted T cells, or PBMCs; the material itself was cDNA or gDNA.

The CDR3 runs 15 residues. V lost 5 bases and J 6 bases, leaving 19 bases between the germline ends. Germline V gene sequence: CDR1 SEHNR, CDR2 FQNEAQ (reference sequence). Repertoires were generated with immunoSEQ multiplex PCR, while TCRdb's copy carries only in-frame clones and drops some. The table shows about 160,000 clones, with over 75% occurring only once. The chain carries TRBV7-9 and TRBJ1-2; D is possibly TRBD1 (6 bases). Sequencing was carried out using peripheral blood. The TCR was taken from a man aged 55 to 70 who had recovered from COVID-19. This CDR3 is CASSQTGRDTHGYTF. CDR3 nucleotide sequence: TGTGCCAGCAGCCAAACAGGGAGGGATACTCATGGCTACACCTTC.